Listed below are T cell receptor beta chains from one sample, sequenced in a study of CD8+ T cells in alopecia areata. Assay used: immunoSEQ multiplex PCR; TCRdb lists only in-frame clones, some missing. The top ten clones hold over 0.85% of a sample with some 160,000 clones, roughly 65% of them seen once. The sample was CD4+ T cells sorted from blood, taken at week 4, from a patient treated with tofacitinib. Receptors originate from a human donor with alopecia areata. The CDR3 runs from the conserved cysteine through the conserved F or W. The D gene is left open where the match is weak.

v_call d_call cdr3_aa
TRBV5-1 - CASSLNTEGTQYF
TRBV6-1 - CASTEGPGSTDTQYF
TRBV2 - CASSRPETQYF
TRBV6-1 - CASREVGTDTQYF
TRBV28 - CASSLVTSSYEQYF
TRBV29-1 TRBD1 CSVEPTGSRETQYF
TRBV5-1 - CASSPLSGSTDTQYF
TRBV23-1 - CASSQSAPCGETQYF
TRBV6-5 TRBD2 CASSPLAGGPYEQYF
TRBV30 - CACGLILTDTQYF
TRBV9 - CASSPHYRYSYEQYF
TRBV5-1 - CASSSGSSYGYTF
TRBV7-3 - CASSNYHGRNTEAFF
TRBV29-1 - CSVGQGGNYGYTF
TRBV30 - CAWEPSRGGEQFF
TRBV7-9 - CASSSISNTGELFF
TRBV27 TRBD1 CASSVQGKIGEAFF
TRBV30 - CAWSPKTGSQPQHF
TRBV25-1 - CASRHSATNEKLFF
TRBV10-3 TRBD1 CAISDEGDRLDEQYF
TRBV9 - CASSGATGELFF
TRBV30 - CAWSVGEDNEQFF
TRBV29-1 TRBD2 CSVTSGGETQYF
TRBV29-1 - CSVRGTNNSPLHF
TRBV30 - CAWSVQTGVGYTF
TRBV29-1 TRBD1 CSVTRQGEGYTF
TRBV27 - CASSYQGLANYGYTF
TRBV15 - CATSRQVNQPQHF
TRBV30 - CAWTPPGRF
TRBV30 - CASSWGPEGYTF
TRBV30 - CACLSGDYGYTF
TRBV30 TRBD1 CATSPGTDTEAFF
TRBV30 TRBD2 CAWSLAGGLIEQYF
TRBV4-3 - CASSLQNTDTQYF
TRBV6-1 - CASSERPGGGLNSPLHF
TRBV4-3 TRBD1 CASSQLTGGSYKNIQYF
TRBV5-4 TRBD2 CASTTGPGGFTDTQYF
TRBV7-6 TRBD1 CASSLAGGTGVTGELFF
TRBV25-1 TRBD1 CASSRDSYGYTF
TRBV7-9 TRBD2 CASSSPGGRLYEQFF
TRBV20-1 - CSVRRTYEQYF
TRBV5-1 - CASSTSGTPNTEAFF
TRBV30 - CAWSPGLANTGELFF
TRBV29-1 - CSVDPRQAGGMENTEAFF
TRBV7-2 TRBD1 CASSLQGQGTEAFF
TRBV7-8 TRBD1 CASSLDRGDTQYF
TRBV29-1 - CSVSAINYGYTF
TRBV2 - CASSPIGRGGWTF
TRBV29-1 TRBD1 CSVETGTGAFGYTF
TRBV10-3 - CAITELGNEQFF
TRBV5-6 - CASSLNNEQFF
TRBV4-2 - CASSQIGGDEQYF
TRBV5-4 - CASSPEITQSKDIQYF
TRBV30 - CATRRGSLETQYF
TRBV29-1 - CSVVMQSNTEAFF